The subject of this entry is one TCR beta chain. This sample stems from a study of control samples from healthy donors and cancer patients. The protocol was immunoSEQ multiplex PCR, while the TCRdb copy is restricted to in-frame clones and leaves out a portion. The sample has tens of thousands of clones, about 88% seen once. The CDR3 runs 13 residues. Trimming cost V 5 bases and J 7 bases, with 18 bases left between them. Germline V gene lookup returns CDR1 SQVTM and CDR2 ANQGSEA. The sequence was obtained from a woman in her forties or fifties in good health. The rearrangement links TRBV29-1 to TRBJ2-7, with a weak D call TRBD1 (6 bases). Sequenced input: blood. The CDR3, as DNA: TGCAGCGTTCTGGGGGAACAGGGTTTTGAGCAGTACTTC. Protein: CSVLGEQGFEQYF.